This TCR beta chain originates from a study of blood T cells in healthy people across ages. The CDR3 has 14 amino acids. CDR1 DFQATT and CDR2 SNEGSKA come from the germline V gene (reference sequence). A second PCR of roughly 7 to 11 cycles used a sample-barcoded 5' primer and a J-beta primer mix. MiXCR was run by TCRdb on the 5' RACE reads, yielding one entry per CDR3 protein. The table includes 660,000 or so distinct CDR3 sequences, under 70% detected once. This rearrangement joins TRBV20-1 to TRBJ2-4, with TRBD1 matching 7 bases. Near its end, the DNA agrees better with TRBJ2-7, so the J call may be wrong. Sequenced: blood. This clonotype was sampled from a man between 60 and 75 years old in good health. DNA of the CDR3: TGCAGTGCTAGAGATAAAAGGGGGCCCTACGAGCAGTACTTC. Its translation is CSARDKRGPYEQYF.